The clone carrying this T cell receptor (beta chain) was seen more than once but under ten times. The CDR3 totals 14 residues. With V trimmed by 4 bases and J by 13 bases, 9 bases remained unmatched. Germline CDR1 GTSNPN, CDR2 SVGIG (reference sequence). Bone marrow was sampled from every patient at the time of active disease. The data were obtained in a study of read filtering for tumor transcriptome and immune sequencing. This library used 300 to 450 ng RNA and molecular barcoded adaptors spanning alpha/delta and beta/gamma chains. TCRdb analysed the reads with MiXCR anew, one entry per CDR3 protein. The sample records about 130,000 distinct CDR3 sequences, 10% to 15% being singletons.

This chain links TRBV30 with TRBJ2-3; 15 bases are shared with TRBD2. The clonotype comes from a donor over 35 with multiple myeloma. The sequenced sample consisted of a population of CD138-negative cells sorted from bone marrow. This CDR3 reads CAWNTPGLAGGEYF. The DNA for the CDR3 is TGTGCCTGGAATACGCCGGGACTAGCGGGAGGAGAGTATTTT.